This T cell receptor beta chain was observed in a study of T-cell reconstitution after alpha-beta-depleted transplantation in children. For TCRbeta, the library was prepared with unique molecular identifiers. TCRdb re-called the PCR reads through MiXCR, storing one row per CDR3 protein. The data contain some 200,000 distinct CDR3 sequences, more than 12% of them seen just once; the ten biggest clones take up 13%. Trimming pared 0 bases from V and 9 bases from J, leaving 9 bases between. The germline gives CDR1 MNHEY, CDR2 SVGAGI. The CDR3 is 13 amino acids. The material sequenced was PBMCs from the stem cell graft donor, taken from the stem cell graft. This chain joins TRBV6-5 and TRBJ1-5; no reliable D call. This receptor was obtained from a human donor who donated a stem cell graft to a child with acute lymphoblastic leukemia. This CDR3 is CASSYSMLGPQHF. The DNA for the CDR3 is TGTGCCAGCAGTTACTCGATGTTAGGGCCCCAGCATTTT.